This TCR beta chain was identified in a study of shared T cell receptors in the human thymus. Data came from immunoSEQ multiplex PCR; TCRdb stores just in-frame clones and leaves some out. This sample has hundreds of thousands of clones, with roughly 88% found just once. CDR3 length: 14 residues. V gave up 4 bases and J gave up 2 bases, with 11 bases separating them. Germline CDR1 MNHNS, CDR2 SASEGT. These same records also appear under a second study, on human thymus T cells.

This clonotype was sampled from a boy in the first two years of life with a congenital heart defect. The gene calls are TRBV6-1 and TRBJ2-5; D possibly corresponds to TRBD2 (7 bases). The sequencing sample was made of thymocytes. The CDR3 spells CASSGRGAQETQYF. Here the CDR3 DNA reads TGTGCCAGCAGTGGACGGGGGGCTCAAGAGACCCAGTACTTC.